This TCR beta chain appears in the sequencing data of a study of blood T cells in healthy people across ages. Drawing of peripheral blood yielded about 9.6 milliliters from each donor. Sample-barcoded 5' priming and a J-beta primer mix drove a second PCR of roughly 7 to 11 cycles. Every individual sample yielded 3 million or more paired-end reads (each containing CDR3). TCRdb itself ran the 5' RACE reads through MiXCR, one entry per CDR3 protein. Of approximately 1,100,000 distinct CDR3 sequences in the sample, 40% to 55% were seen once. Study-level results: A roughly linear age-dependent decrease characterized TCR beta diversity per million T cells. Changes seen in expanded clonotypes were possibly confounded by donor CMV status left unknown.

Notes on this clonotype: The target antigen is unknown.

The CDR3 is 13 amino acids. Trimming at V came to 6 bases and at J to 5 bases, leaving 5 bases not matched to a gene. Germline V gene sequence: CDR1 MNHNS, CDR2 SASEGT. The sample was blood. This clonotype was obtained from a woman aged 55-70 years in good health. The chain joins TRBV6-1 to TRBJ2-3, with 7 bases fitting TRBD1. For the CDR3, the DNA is TGTGCCAGCAGGCCTACAGGGGTAGATACGCAGTATTTT. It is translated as CASRPTGVDTQYF.